The rows below give T cell receptor beta chains drawn from one sample of a study of OX40 agonist ivuxolimab in advanced cancers. Method: immunoSEQ multiplex PCR; TCRdb's copy keeps in-frame clones and lacks some. This table holds over 40,000 clones, around 85% found once. Sequencing used CD4+ or CD8+ T cells sorted from blood, obtained in a trial of the OX40 agonist ivuxolimab. These receptors all come from an adult with an advanced solid tumor such as melanoma, head and neck, liver or kidney cancer. The CDR3 runs from the conserved cysteine through the conserved F or W. D genes are given only for firm matches. Clone size is stated in some rows and not others, as once, few, many or a class when expanded.

TRBD1	-	TRBV7-2	TRBJ2-7	13	CASSRGQNYEQYF	TGTGCCAGCAGCCGGGGACAGAACTACGAGCAGTACTTC
TRBD2	-	TRBV19	TRBJ2-2	16	CASPLLAGGGCGELFF	TGTGCCAGTCCCCTCTTAGCGGGAGGTGGATGTGGGGAGCTGTTTTTT
-	-	TRBV28	TRBJ1-2	15	CASSSGGPGTYGYTF	TGTGCCAGCAGTTCTGGGGGTCCGGGAACCTATGGCTACACCTTC
TRBD2	few	TRBV4-1	TRBJ2-2	16	CASSQSSGPNTGELFF	TGCGCCAGCAGCCAGTCTAGCGGACCGAACACCGGGGAGCTGTTTTTT
TRBD1	-	TRBV6-5	TRBJ1-2	11	CASSRQGYYTF	TGTGCCAGCAGTCGACAGGGCTACTACACCTTC
-	-	TRBV5-6	TRBJ1-5	14	CASSLYGNNQPQHF	TGTGCCAGCAGCTTATACGGGAACAATCAGCCCCAGCATTTT
-	-	TRBV7-8	TRBJ1-4	17	CASSLKKGGFRDEKLFF	TGTGCCAGCAGCTTAAAGAAGGGCGGCTTCCGGGATGAAAAACTGTTTTTT
TRBD2	-	TRBV7-9	TRBJ2-1	15	CASSSLAGDWNEQFF	TGTGCCAGCAGTTCACTAGCGGGAGATTGGAATGAGCAGTTCTTC
-	-	TRBV20-1	TRBJ2-5	11	CSARGGSTVDF	TGCAGTGCTAGAGGTGGTAGTACTGTGGACTTC
-	-	TRBV27	TRBJ2-1	14	CASSLWGPYDEQFF	TGTGCCAGCAGTTTGTGGGGGCCCTACGATGAGCAGTTCTTC
-	few	TRBV7-9	TRBJ2-5	13	CASTLGDQETQYF	TGTGCCAGCACCTTAGGCGACCAAGAGACCCAGTACTTC
-	-	TRBV28	TRBJ1-2	14	CASSPRRTTLVSTF	TGTGCCAGCAGTCCTCGTAGGACAACCCTAGTTAGCACCTTC
-	-	TRBV28	TRBJ2-2	12	CASSFRTGELFF	TGTGCCAGCAGTTTTAGAACCGGGGAGCTGTTTTTT
TRBD1	-	TRBV28	TRBJ1-2	14	CASSLPTGGYGYTF	TGTGCCAGCAGCCTACCGACAGGGGGCTATGGCTACACCTTC
-	-	TRBV29-1	TRBJ2-4	14	CSVVPQLAKNIQYF	TGCAGCGTTGTTCCGCAGTTAGCCAAAAACATTCAGTACTTC
-	few	TRBV30	TRBJ1-5	14	CAWSLDRTGQPQHF	TGTGCCTGGAGTCTCGATCGGACGGGGCAGCCCCAGCATTTT
TRBD2	-	TRBV30	TRBJ2-1	14	CAWSVSGRVNEQFF	TGTGCCTGGAGTGTAAGTGGGAGGGTCAATGAGCAGTTCTTC
-	-	TRBV7-9	TRBJ2-5	12	CASSLRQETQYF	TGTGCCAGCAGCTTACGCCAGGAGACCCAGTACTTC
-	-	TRBV6-1	TRBJ2-2	13	CASNPGGLGELFF	TGTGCCAGCAACCCGGGGGGCCTCGGGGAGCTGTTTTTT
-	once	TRBV27	TRBJ2-1	14	CASKGSGILNEQFF	TGTGCCAGCAAAGGCTCGGGAATACTCAATGAGCAGTTCTTC
-	-	TRBV7-6	TRBJ1-1	13	CASSGEWGGYAFF	TGTGCCAGCAGCGGTGAGTGGGGCGGATATGCTTTCTTT
TRBD1	few	TRBV27	TRBJ1-2	15	CASSTLDRGPRWYTF	TGTGCCAGCAGTACTTTGGACAGGGGGCCCCGCTGGTACACCTTC
TRBD1	-	TRBV13	TRBJ1-2	14	CASSFYRGRGGYTF	TGTGCCAGCAGCTTCTACAGGGGGCGCGGCGGCTACACCTTC
-	few	TRBV11-2	TRBJ1-2	15	CASSSGIWGVDGYTF	TGTGCCAGCAGCTCCGGGATATGGGGAGTCGATGGCTACACCTTC
TRBD2	-	TRBV6-5	TRBJ2-7	16	CASSYSRTSGTYEQYF	TGTGCCAGCAGTTACTCGAGGACTAGCGGAACCTACGAGCAGTACTTC
-	few	TRBV11-2	TRBJ2-5	14	CASSPGHKQETQYF	TGTGCCAGCAGCCCCGGACACAAACAAGAGACCCAGTACTTC
TRBD2	-	TRBV13	TRBJ2-3	14	CASSSRGLADTQYF	TGTGCCAGCAGCTCCCGAGGACTAGCGGATACGCAGTATTTT
TRBD2	-	TRBV29-1	TRBJ2-2	13	CSFSGSGTGELFF	TGCAGCTTTAGCGGGAGCGGGACCGGGGAGCTGTTTTTT
-	-	TRBV29-1	TRBJ2-3	13	CSVAASSTDTQYF	TGCAGCGTTGCTGCGTCTAGCACAGATACGCAGTATTTT
TRBD1	-	TRBV25-1	TRBJ1-2	15	CASSEPGQGNYGYTF	TGTGCCAGCAGTGAACCCGGACAGGGGAACTATGGCTACACCTTC
-	-	TRBV6-6	TRBJ2-5	14	CASSPDPFQETQYF	TGTGCCAGCAGTCCGGACCCCTTCCAAGAGACCCAGTACTTC
TRBD1	once	TRBV27	TRBJ1-2	16	CASSLGLPGGSYGYTF	TGTGCCAGCAGTTTAGGACTCCCAGGGGGCAGCTATGGCTACACCTTC
TRBD1	-	TRBV9	TRBJ1-1	14	CASSTRAGGTEAFF	TGTGCCAGCAGCACAAGAGCAGGGGGAACTGAAGCTTTCTTT
TRBD1	-	TRBV7-9	TRBJ2-7	13	CAAGGRGLYEQYF	TGTGCCGCGGGCGGCAGGGGGCTCTACGAGCAGTACTTC
-	few	TRBV5-4	TRBJ1-2	15	CASSLVGAGNYGYTF	TGTGCCAGCAGCTTGGTAGGGGCAGGGAACTATGGCTACACCTTC
-	-	TRBV5-6	TRBJ1-3	16	CASSLGGLGHGNTIYF	TGTGCCAGCAGCTTGGGAGGCTTAGGGCATGGAAACACCATATATTTT
-	-	TRBV4-1	TRBJ1-5	14	CASSQEIGFQPQHF	TGCGCCAGCAGCCAAGAAATAGGGTTTCAGCCCCAGCATTTT
-	once	TRBV5-1	TRBJ1-1	17	CASSFGASRGVNTEAFF	TGCGCCAGCAGCTTTGGGGCTAGCAGGGGCGTGAACACTGAAGCTTTCTTT
TRBD1	-	TRBV19	TRBJ2-2	17	CASSIPGQGMSAGELFF	TGTGCCAGTAGTATTCCGGGACAGGGTATGTCGGCCGGGGAGCTGTTTTTT
-	-	TRBV4-1	TRBJ1-5	15	CASSPGRYGNQPQHF	TGCGCCAGCAGCCCGGGACGCTACGGCAATCAGCCCCAGCATTTT
-	few	TRBV7-9	TRBJ2-5	18	CASSPHRFGGTSEETQYF	TGTGCCAGCAGCCCCCATCGTTTTGGCGGGACGTCGGAAGAGACCCAGTACTTC
-	-	TRBV5-1	TRBJ1-4	15	CASSTGAATNEKLFF	TGCGCCAGCAGCACCGGGGCTGCAACTAATGAAAAACTGTTTTTT
-	-	TRBV19	TRBJ2-7	13	CASSPTSGYEQYF	TGTGCCAGTAGCCCAACGTCCGGCTACGAGCAGTACTTC
TRBD1	-	TRBV4-2	TRBJ1-2	15	CASSLPGTDPYGYTF	TGTGCCAGCAGCCTCCCCGGGACAGATCCCTATGGCTACACCTTC
-	-	TRBV11-3	TRBJ2-1	14	CASSIGLRGNEQFF	TGTGCCAGCAGCATAGGCCTAAGGGGCAATGAGCAGTTCTTC
TRBD1	-	TRBV28	TRBJ1-2	14	CASIRADRVTGYTF	TGTGCCAGCATAAGGGCGGACAGGGTCACCGGCTACACCTTC
TRBD1	-	TRBV19	TRBJ2-1	15	CASSGVRDRGNEQFF	TGTGCCAGTAGTGGAGTTCGGGACAGGGGTAATGAGCAGTTCTTC
TRBD1	-	TRBV2	TRBJ1-2	15	CASRGSTGGGYGYTF	TGTGCCAGCAGGGGATCGACAGGGGGCGGCTATGGCTACACCTTC
TRBD2	-	TRBV11-2	TRBJ2-2	15	CAGTETSGRNGELFF	TGTGCCGGGACAGAAACTAGCGGGAGAAACGGGGAGCTGTTTTTT
TRBD2	-	TRBV18	TRBJ2-7	15	CASSNSLADTYEQYF	TGTGCCAGCTCAAACAGCCTAGCGGACACCTACGAGCAGTACTTC
TRBD2	-	TRBV23-1	TRBJ2-7	15	CASSPETSGAYEQYF	TGCGCCAGCAGTCCCGAGACTAGCGGAGCCTACGAGCAGTACTTC
-	-	TRBV10-3	TRBJ2-7	13	CAIAGTGSYEQYF	TGTGCCATCGCAGGGACGGGTTCCTACGAGCAGTACTTC
-	-	TRBV18	TRBJ2-3	14	CASSPPAGLNTQYF	TGTGCCAGCTCACCACCGGCGGGGCTTAATACGCAGTATTTT